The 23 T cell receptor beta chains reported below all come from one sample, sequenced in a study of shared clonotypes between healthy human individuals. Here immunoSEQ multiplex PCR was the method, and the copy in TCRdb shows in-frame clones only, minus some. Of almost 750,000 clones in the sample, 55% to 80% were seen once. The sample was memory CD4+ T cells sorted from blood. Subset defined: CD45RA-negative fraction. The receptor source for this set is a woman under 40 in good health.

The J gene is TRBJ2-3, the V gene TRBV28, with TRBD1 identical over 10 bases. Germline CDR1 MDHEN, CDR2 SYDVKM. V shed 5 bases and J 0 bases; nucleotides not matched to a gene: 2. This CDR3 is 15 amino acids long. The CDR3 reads CASSRQGASTDTQYF. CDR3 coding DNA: TGTGCCAGCAGTCGACAGGGGGCAAGCACAGATACGCAGTATTTT.

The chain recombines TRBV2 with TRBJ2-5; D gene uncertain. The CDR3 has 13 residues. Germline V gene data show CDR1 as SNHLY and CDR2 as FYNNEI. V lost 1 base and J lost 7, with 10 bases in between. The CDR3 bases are TGTGCCAGCAGTGAAGGCTTTAGCAGGACCCAGTACTTC. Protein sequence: CASSEGFSRTQYF.

The CDR3 loop reads CASSISRDNSDTQYF. Here the CDR3 DNA reads TGTGCCAGCAGTATCTCCCGGGACAATTCGGATACGCAGTATTTT. The genes are TRBV28 and TRBJ2-3; D is possibly TRBD1 (6 bases). Per germline, CDR1 MDHEN and CDR2 SYDVKM. Trimming cost V 5 bases and J 6 bases, with 18 bases left between them. The CDR3 runs 15 residues.

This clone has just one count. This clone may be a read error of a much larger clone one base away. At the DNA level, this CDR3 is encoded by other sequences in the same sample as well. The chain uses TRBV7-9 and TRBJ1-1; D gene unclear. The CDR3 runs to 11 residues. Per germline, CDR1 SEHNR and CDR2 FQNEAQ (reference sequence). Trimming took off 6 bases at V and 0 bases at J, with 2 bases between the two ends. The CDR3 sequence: CASSLNTEAFF. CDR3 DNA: TGTGCCAGCAGTTTGAACACTGAAGCTTTCTTT.

The CDR3 nucleotides are TGTGCCAGCAGTTTACCCGGAAATTCCTACGAGCAGTACTTC. Translation: CASSLPGNSYEQYF. The J gene is TRBJ2-7, the V gene TRBV28; no definite D call. The V end was cut by 2 bases, the J end by 1 base, with 9 bases between. The CDR3 runs to 14 residues. Germline-derived CDR1 and CDR2 are MDHEN and SYDVKM.

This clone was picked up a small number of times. The DNA for the CDR3 is TGTGCCAGGGACAGGGGTCGGGCCGGCACTGAAGCTTTCTTT. As protein: CARDRGRAGTEAFF. The chain joins TRBV27 to TRBJ1-1, with 9 positions matching TRBD1. The trim removed 9 bases at V and 4 bases at J, leaving 9 bases unmatched. Germline V gene lookup returns CDR1 MNHEY and CDR2 SMNVEV (reference sequence). This CDR3 comprises 14 residues.

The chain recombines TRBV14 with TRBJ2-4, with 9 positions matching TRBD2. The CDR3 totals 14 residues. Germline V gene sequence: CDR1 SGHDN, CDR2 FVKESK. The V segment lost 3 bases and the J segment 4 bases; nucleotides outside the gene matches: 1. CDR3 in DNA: TGTGCCAGCAGCCATAGCGGGAGTAAAAACATTCAGTACTTC. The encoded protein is CASSHSGSKNIQYF.

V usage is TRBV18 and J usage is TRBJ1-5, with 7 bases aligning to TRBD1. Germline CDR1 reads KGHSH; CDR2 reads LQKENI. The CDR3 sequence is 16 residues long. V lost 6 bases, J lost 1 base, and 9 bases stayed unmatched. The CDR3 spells CASSDQGGSSNQPQHF. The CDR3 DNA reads TGTGCCAGCTCCGATCAGGGGGGCTCGAGCAATCAGCCCCAGCATTTT.

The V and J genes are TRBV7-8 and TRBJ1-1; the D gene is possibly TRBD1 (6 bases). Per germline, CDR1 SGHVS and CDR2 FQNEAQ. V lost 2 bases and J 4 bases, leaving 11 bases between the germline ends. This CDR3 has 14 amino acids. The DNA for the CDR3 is TGTGCCAGCAGCTTACTGAGCAGGGGCACTGAAGCTTTCTTT. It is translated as CASSLLSRGTEAFF.

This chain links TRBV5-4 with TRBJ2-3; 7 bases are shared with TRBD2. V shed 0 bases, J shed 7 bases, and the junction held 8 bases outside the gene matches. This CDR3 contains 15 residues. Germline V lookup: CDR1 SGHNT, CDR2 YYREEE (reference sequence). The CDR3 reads CASSLELAERNTQYF. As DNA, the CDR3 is TGTGCCAGCAGCTTGGAGCTAGCGGAGAGGAATACGCAGTATTTT.

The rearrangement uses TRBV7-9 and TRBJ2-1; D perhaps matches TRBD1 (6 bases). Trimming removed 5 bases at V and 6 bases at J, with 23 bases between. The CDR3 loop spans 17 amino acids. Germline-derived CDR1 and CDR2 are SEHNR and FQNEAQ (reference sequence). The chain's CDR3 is CASSAFPRQGNLNEQFF. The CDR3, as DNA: TGTGCCAGCAGCGCCTTTCCCCGGCAGGGGAATCTCAATGAGCAGTTCTTC.

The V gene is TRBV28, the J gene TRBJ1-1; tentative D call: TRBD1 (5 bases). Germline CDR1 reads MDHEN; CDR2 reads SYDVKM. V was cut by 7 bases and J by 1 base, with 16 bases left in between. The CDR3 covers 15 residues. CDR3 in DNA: TGTGCCAGCATCTTTGGGGCGGAAGGGAACACTGAAGCTTTCTTT. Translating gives CASIFGAEGNTEAFF.

In DNA, the CDR3 is TGTGCCATCAGGATGGAGGGTAGCTCCTACGAGCAGTACTTC. It translates to CAIRMEGSSYEQYF. The chain joins TRBV10-3 to TRBJ2-7; D might be TRBD2 (6 bases). Per the germline V gene, CDR1 is ENHRY and CDR2 is SYGVKD. V was cut by 6 bases and J by 0 bases, with 12 bases left in between. The CDR3 spans 14 residues.

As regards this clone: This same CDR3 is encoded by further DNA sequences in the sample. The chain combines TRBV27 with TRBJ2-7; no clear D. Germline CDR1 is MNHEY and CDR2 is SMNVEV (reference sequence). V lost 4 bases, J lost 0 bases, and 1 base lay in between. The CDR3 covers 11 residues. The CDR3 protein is CASSSSYEQYF. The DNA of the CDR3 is TGTGCCAGCAGTTCCTCCTACGAGCAGTACTTC.

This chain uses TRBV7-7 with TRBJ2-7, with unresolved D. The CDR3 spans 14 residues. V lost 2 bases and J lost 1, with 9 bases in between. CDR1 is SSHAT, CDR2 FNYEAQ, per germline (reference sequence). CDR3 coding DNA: TGTGCCAGCAGCTTAACTGGCACATCCTACGAGCAGTACTTC. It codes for CASSLTGTSYEQYF.

CDR3 bases: TGTGCCAGCAGCCCCTCTGTAGGTAGCGGGAGCACCTACAATGAGCAGTTCTTC. This gives the protein CASSPSVGSGSTYNEQFF. V is TRBV11-2 and J is TRBJ2-1; TRBD2 agrees at 9 bases. The CDR3 consists of 18 residues. Germline assignment: CDR1 SGHAT and CDR2 FQNNGV. Losses at the gene ends were 5 bases for V and 2 bases for J; bases not matched to a gene: 13. The complete variable domain, with remaining parts taken from reference TRBV11-2 and TRBJ2-1, reads EAGVAQSPRYKIIEKRQSVAFWCNPISGHATLYWYQQILGQGPKLLIQFQNNGVVDDSQLPKDRFSAERLKGVDSTLKIQPAKLEDSAVYLCASSPSVGSGSTYNEQFFGPGTRLTVL.

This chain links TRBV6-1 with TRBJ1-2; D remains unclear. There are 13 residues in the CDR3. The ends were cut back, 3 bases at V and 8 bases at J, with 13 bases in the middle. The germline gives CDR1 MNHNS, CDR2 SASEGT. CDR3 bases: TGTGCCAGCAGTGATGGTTGGGTGAACGGCTACACCTTC. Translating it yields CASSDGWVNGYTF.

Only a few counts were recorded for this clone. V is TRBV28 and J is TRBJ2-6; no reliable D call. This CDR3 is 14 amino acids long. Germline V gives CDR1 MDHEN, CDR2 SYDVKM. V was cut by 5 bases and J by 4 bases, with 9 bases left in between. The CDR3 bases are TGTGCCAGCAGTGAAGAACCCGGGGCCAACGTCCTGACTTTC. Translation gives CASSEEPGANVLTF.

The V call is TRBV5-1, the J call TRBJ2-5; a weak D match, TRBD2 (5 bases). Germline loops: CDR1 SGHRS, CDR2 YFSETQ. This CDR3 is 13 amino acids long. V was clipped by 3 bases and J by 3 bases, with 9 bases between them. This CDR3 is CASSSSGKETQYF. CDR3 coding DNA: TGCGCCAGCAGCTCCTCCGGGAAAGAGACCCAGTACTTC.

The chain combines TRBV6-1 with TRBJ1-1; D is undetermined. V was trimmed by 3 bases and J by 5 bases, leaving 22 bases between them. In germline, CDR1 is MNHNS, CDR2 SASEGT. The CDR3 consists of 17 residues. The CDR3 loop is CASSDFVRASTGTEAFF. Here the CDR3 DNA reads TGTGCCAGCAGTGACTTTGTTCGGGCCTCCACGGGGACTGAAGCTTTCTTT.

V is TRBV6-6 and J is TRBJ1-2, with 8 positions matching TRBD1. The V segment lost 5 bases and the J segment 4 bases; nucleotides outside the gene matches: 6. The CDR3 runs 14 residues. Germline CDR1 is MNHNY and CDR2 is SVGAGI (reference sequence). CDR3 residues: CASSHPTGGYGYTF. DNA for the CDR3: TGTGCCAGCAGTCACCCAACAGGGGGCTATGGCTACACCTTC.

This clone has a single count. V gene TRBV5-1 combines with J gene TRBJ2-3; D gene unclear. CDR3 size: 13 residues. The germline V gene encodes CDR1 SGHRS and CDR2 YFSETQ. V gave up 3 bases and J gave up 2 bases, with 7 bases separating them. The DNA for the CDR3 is TGCGCCAGCAGCTCCCCCGACACAGATACGCAGTATTTT. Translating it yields CASSSPDTDTQYF.

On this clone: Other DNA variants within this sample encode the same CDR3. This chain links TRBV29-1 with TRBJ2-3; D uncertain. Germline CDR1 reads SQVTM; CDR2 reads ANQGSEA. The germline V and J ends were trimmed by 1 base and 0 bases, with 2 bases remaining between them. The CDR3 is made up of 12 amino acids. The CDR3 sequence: CSVEGSTDTQYF. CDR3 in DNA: TGCAGCGTTGAAGGAAGCACAGATACGCAGTATTTT.